This is a list of T cell receptor beta chains from one sample in a study of blood T cells in healthy people across ages. TCRdb re-analysed the 5' RACE reads in MiXCR, keeping a single row per CDR3 protein. The repertoire holds some 900,000 distinct CDR3 sequences, with 40% to 60% as singletons. The sample consisted of blood. All receptors derive from a man younger than 40 in good health. Each CDR3 is given with its conserved first and last residue. D genes are given only for firm matches. Rows may omit the clone size; those that give it use once, few, many or a size class.

CDR3 protein: CASSQVTGGASFF
CDR3 DNA: TGTGCCAGCAGCCAGGTGACAGGGGGCGCGTCGTTCTTC
D gene: TRBD1
J gene: TRBJ2-1
clone size: -
V gene: TRBV3-1
CDR3 length: 13

CDR3 protein: CASSDRQVSYEQYF
CDR3 DNA: TGCGCCAGCAGCGATAGACAGGTCTCCTACGAGCAGTACTTC
D gene: -
J gene: TRBJ2-7
clone size: few
V gene: TRBV10-2
CDR3 length: 14

CDR3 protein: CAISTGINEQFF
CDR3 DNA: TGTGCCATCAGTACAGGGATCAATGAGCAGTTCTTC
D gene: -
J gene: TRBJ2-1
clone size: -
V gene: TRBV10-3
CDR3 length: 12

CDR3 protein: CASSQWVKLFF
CDR3 DNA: TGCGCCAGCAGCCAATGGGTAAAACTGTTTTTT
D gene: -
J gene: TRBJ1-4
clone size: -
V gene: TRBV4-1
CDR3 length: 11

CDR3 protein: CATNSGQWNTEAFF
CDR3 DNA: TGTGCCACCAACTCGGGACAGTGGAACACTGAAGCTTTCTTT
D gene: TRBD1
J gene: TRBJ1-1
clone size: -
V gene: TRBV19
CDR3 length: 14

CDR3 protein: CASSLFTSSYEQYF
CDR3 DNA: TGTGCCAGCAGTCTATTTACTAGCTCGTACGAGCAGTACTTC
D gene: -
J gene: TRBJ2-7
clone size: -
V gene: TRBV28
CDR3 length: 14

CDR3 protein: CASSLSGQITYEQYF
CDR3 DNA: TGTGCCAGCAGTCTTTCGGGACAGATAACTTACGAGCAGTACTTC
D gene: TRBD1
J gene: TRBJ2-7
clone size: few
V gene: TRBV7-2
CDR3 length: 15

CDR3 protein: CATSDFGGAADTQYF
CDR3 DNA: TGTGCCACCAGTGATTTCGGGGGGGCGGCGGATACGCAGTATTTT
D gene: TRBD2
J gene: TRBJ2-3
clone size: -
V gene: TRBV24-1
CDR3 length: 15

CDR3 protein: CASTYLQGNTEAFF
CDR3 DNA: TGTGCCAGCACCTACTTGCAGGGGAACACTGAAGCTTTCTTT
D gene: -
J gene: TRBJ1-1
clone size: -
V gene: TRBV3-1
CDR3 length: 14

CDR3 protein: CASHFAGARGQYF
CDR3 DNA: TGTGCCAGCCACTTCGCGGGGGCGCGGGGACAGTATTTT
D gene: -
J gene: TRBJ2-3
clone size: few
V gene: TRBV2
CDR3 length: 13

CDR3 protein: CSALDRVEYGYTF
CDR3 DNA: TGCAGTGCTTTGGACAGGGTAGAATATGGCTACACCTTC
D gene: TRBD1
J gene: TRBJ1-2
clone size: -
V gene: TRBV20-1
CDR3 length: 13

CDR3 protein: CSDRRVGNPWSEQFF
CDR3 DNA: TGCAGTGATAGGAGGGTAGGGAACCCCTGGAGTGAGCAGTTCTTC
D gene: -
J gene: TRBJ2-1
clone size: -
V gene: TRBV20-1
CDR3 length: 15

CDR3 protein: CASSQVRRGGNTDTQYF
CDR3 DNA: TGTGCCAGCAGCCAAGTCAGGAGGGGGGGAAACACAGATACGCAGTATTTT
D gene: -
J gene: TRBJ2-3
clone size: -
V gene: TRBV3-1
CDR3 length: 17

CDR3 protein: CASSQNRDRGGNTIYF
CDR3 DNA: TGTGCCAGCAGCCAGAACCGGGACAGGGGAGGAAACACCATATATTTT
D gene: TRBD1
J gene: TRBJ1-3
clone size: few
V gene: TRBV3-1
CDR3 length: 16